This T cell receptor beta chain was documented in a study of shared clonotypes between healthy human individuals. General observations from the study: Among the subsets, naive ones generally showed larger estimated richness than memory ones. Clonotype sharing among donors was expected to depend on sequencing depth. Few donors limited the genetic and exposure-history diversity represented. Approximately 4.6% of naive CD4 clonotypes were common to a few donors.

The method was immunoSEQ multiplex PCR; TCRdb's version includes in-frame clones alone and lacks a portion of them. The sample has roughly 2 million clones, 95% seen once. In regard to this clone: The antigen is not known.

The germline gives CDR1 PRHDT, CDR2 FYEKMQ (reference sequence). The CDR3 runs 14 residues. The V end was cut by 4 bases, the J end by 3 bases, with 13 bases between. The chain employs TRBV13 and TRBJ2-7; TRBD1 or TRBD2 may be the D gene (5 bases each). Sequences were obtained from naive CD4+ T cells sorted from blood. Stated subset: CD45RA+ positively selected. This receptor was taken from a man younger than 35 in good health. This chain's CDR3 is CASSSGTPLYEQYF. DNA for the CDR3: TGTGCCAGCAGCTCCGGGACCCCCCTCTACGAGCAGTACTTC. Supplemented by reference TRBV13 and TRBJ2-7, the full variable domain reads AAGVIQSPRHLIKEKRETATLKCYPIPRHDTVYWYQQGPGQDPQFLISFYEKMQSDKGSIPDRFSAQQFSDYHSELNMSSLELGDSALYFCASSSGTPLYEQYFGPGTRLTVT.